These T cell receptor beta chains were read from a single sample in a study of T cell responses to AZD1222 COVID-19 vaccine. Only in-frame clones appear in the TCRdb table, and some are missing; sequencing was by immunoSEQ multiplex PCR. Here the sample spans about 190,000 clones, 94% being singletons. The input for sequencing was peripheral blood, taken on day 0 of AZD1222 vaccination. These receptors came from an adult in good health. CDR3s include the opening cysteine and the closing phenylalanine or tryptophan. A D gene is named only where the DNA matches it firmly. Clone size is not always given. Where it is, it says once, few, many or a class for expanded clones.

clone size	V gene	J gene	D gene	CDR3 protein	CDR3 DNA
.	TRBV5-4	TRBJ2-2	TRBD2	CASSLAGAGVGTGELFF	TGTGCCAGCAGCTTGGCCGGAGCGGGAGTGGGCACCGGGGAGCTGTTTTTT
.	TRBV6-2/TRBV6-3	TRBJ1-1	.	CASSYGMNTEAFF	TGTGCCAGCAGTTATGGCATGAACACTGAAGCTTTCTTT
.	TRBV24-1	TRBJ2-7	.	CATSEGPSYEQYF	TGTGCCACCAGTGAGGGGCCTTCCTACGAGCAGTACTTC
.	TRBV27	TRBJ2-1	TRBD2	CASSGRTSGKIEQFF	TGTGCCAGCAGTGGTAGAACTAGCGGGAAGATTGAGCAGTTCTTC
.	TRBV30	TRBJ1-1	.	CAWSVGWGSEAFF	TGTGCCTGGAGTGTAGGTTGGGGGTCTGAAGCTTTCTTT
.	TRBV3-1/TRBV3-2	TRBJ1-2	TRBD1	CASSHGQGYGYTF	TGTGCCAGCAGCCACGGACAGGGATATGGCTACACCTTC
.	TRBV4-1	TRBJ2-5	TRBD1	CASSYNRGQETQYF	TGCGCCAGCAGCTATAACAGGGGGCAAGAGACCCAGTACTTC
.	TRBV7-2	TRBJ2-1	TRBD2	CASSLGGSSGSIRNEQFF	TGTGCCAGCAGCTTAGGTGGGAGTAGCGGGAGCATCCGAAATGAGCAGTTCTTC
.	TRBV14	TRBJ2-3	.	CASSQDAEPDTQYF	TGTGCCAGCAGCCAAGATGCAGAACCAGATACGCAGTATTTT
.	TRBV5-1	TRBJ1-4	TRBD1	CASSPRQGATNEKLFF	TGCGCCAGCAGCCCGAGACAGGGCGCAACTAATGAAAAACTGTTTTTT
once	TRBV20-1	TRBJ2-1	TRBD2	CSASDRLAGVVEQFF	TGCAGTGCTAGTGATCGCCTAGCGGGAGTCGTTGAGCAGTTCTTC
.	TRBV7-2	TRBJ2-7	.	CASSLTRGTNSYEQYF	TGTGCCAGCAGCCTTACTCGAGGGACGAACTCCTACGAGCAGTACTTC
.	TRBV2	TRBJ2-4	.	CASSGGGAKNIQYF	TGTGCCAGCAGTGGAGGGGGAGCCAAAAACATTCAGTACTTC
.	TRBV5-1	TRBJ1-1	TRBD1	CASSLAQGEAFF	TGCGCCAGCAGCTTGGCACAGGGGGAAGCTTTCTTT
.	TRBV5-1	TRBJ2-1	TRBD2	CASSLTSGAGEQFF	TGCGCCAGCAGCTTGACTAGCGGTGCGGGGGAGCAGTTCTTC
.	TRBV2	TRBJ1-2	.	CASSPWGVIKGYTF	TGTGCCAGCAGTCCCTGGGGGGTAATTAAAGGCTACACCTTC
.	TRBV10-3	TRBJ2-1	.	CAISSSGTWGNEQFF	TGTGCCATCAGTAGTAGCGGAACGTGGGGAAATGAGCAGTTCTTC
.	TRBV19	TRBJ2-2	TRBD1	CASRTGFTGELFF	TGTGCCTCAAGGACAGGTTTTACCGGGGAGCTGTTTTTT
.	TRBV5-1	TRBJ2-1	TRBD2	CASSLIPGGDNEQFF	TGCGCCAGCAGCTTAATCCCGGGAGGGGACAATGAGCAGTTCTTC
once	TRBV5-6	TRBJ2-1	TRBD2	CASSTLGLATDNEQFF	TGTGCCAGCAGCACCCTGGGACTAGCTACAGACAATGAGCAGTTCTTC
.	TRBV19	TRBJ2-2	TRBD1	CASSQRPTGANTGELFF	TGTGCCAGTAGCCAACGTCCGACAGGGGCGAACACCGGGGAGCTGTTTTTT
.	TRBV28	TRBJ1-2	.	CASSSGTNYGYTF	TGTGCCAGCAGTTCCGGGACTAACTATGGCTACACCTTC
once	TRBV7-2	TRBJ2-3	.	CASSLGAGRPDTQYF	TGTGCCAGCAGCTTAGGGGCGGGACGACCAGATACGCAGTATTTT
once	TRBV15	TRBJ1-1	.	CATSRSKAFF	TGTGCCACCAGCAGATCCAAAGCTTTCTTT
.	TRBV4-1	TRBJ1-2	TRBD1	CASSPAGQGSIYGYTF	TGCGCCAGCAGCCCTGCCGGACAGGGTTCAATCTATGGCTACACCTTC
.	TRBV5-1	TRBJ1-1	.	CASSLGEGGGTEAFF	TGCGCCAGCAGCTTAGGTGAAGGGGGTGGCACTGAAGCTTTCTTT
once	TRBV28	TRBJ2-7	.	CASKETGRYEQYF	TGTGCCAGCAAAGAGACAGGGAGGTACGAGCAGTACTTC
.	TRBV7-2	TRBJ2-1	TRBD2	CASSLMGGRTYNEQFF	TGTGCCAGCAGCCTCATGGGGGGGAGAACCTACAATGAGCAGTTCTTC
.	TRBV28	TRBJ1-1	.	CASRVVGNTEAFF	TGTGCCAGCAGGGTGGTGGGGAACACTGAAGCTTTCTTT